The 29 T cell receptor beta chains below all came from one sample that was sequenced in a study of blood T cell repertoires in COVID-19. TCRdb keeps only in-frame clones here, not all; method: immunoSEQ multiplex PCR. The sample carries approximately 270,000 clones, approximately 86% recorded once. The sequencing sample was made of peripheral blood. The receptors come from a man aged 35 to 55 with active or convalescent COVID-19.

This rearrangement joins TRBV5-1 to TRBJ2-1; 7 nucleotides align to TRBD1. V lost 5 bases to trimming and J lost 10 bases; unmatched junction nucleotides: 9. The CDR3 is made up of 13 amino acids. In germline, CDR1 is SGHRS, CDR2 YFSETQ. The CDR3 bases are TGCGCCAGCAGTTACCTTCACAGGGGCGAGCAGTTCTTC. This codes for CASSYLHRGEQFF. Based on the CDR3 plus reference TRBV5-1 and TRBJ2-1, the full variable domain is KAGVTQTPRYLIKTRGQQVTLSCSPISGHRSVSWYQQTPGQGLQFLFEYFSETQRNKGNFPGRFSGRQFSNSRSEMNVSTLELGDSALYLCASSYLHRGEQFFGPGTRLTVL.

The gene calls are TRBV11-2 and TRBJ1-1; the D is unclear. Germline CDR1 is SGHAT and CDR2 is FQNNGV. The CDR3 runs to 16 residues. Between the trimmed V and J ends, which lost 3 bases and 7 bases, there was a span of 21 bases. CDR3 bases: TGTGCCAGCAGCTTGGTCCCTATGGGGAGGGTATATGAAGCTTTCTTT. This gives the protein CASSLVPMGRVYEAFF.

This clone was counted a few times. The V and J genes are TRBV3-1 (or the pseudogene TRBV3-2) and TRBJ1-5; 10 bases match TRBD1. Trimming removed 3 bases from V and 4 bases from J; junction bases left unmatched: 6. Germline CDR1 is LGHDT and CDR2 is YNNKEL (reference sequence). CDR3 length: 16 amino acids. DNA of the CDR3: TGTGCCAGCAGCCAGGCCGGGACAGGGGATAATCAGCCCCAGCATTTT. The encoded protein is CASSQAGTGDNQPQHF.

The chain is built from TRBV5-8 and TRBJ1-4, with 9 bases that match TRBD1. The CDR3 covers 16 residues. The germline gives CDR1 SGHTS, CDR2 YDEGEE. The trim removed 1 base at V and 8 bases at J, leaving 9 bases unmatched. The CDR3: CASSLLSGTGPEKLFF. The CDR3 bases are TGTGCCAGCAGCTTGCTTTCTGGGACAGGGCCCGAAAAACTGTTTTTT.

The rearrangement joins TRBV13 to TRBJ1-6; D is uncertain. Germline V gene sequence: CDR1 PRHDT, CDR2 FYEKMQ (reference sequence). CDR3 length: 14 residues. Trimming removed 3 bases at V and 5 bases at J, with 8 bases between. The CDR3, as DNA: TGTGCCAGCAGCTTTGGCACAGATAATTCACCCCTCCACTTT. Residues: CASSFGTDNSPLHF.

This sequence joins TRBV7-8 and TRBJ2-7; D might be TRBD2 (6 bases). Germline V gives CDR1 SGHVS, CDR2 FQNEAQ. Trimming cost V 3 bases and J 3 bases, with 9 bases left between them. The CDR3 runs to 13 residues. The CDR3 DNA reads TGTGCCAGCAGCTTGGGGGGAAACTACGAGCAGTACTTC. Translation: CASSLGGNYEQYF.

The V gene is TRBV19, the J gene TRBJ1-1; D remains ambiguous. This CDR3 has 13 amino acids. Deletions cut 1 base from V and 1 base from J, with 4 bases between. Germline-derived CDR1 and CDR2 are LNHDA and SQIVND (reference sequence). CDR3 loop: CASSIVKNTEAFF. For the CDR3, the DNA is TGTGCCAGTAGTATAGTTAAGAACACTGAAGCTTTCTTT.

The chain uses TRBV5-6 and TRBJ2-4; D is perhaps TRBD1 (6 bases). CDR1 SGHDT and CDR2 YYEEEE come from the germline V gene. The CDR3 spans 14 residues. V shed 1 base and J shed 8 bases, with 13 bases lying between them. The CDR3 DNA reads TGTGCCAGCAGCTTGACAGGGTCTATGGACATTCAGTACTTC. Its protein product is CASSLTGSMDIQYF.

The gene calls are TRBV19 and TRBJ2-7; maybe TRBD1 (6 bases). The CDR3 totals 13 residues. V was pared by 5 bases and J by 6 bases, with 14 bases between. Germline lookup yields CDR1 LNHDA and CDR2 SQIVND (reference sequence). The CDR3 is CASSVQGPREQYF. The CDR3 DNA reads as TGTGCCAGTAGTGTCCAGGGGCCTCGCGAGCAGTACTTC. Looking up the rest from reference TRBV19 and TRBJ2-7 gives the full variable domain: DGGITQSPKYLFRKEGQNVTLSCEQNLNHDAMYWYRQDPGQGLRLIYYSQIVNDFQKGDIAEGYSVSREKKESFPLTVTSAQKNPTAFYLCASSVQGPREQYFGPGTRLTVT.

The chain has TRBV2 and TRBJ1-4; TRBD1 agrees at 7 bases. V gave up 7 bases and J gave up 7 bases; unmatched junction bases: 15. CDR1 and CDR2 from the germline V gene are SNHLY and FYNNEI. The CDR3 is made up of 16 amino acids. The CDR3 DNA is TGTGCCAGCACCCCCCCAACAGGGGCGGAGGGTGAAAAACTGTTTTTT. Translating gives CASTPPTGAEGEKLFF.

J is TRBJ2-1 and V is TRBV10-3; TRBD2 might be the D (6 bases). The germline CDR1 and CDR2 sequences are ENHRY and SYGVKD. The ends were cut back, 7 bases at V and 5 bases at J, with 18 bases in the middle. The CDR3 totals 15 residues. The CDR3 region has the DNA TGTGCCATCAAGGCCAGACTAGAGGGGAACAATGAGCAGTTCTTC. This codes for CAIKARLEGNNEQFF.

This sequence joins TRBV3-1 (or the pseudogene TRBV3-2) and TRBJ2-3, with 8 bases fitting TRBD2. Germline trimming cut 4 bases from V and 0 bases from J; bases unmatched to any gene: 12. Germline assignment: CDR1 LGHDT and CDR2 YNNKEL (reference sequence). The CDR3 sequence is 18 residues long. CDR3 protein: CASSPSSGPLLSTDTQYF. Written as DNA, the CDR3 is TGTGCCAGCAGCCCTTCTAGCGGGCCTCTACTTAGCACAGATACGCAGTATTTT.

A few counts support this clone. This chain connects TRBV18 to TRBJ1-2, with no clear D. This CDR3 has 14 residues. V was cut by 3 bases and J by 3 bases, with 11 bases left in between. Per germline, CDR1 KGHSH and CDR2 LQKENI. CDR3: CASSPVGRDYGYTF. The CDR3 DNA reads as TGTGCCAGCTCACCGGTAGGGAGGGACTATGGCTACACCTTC.

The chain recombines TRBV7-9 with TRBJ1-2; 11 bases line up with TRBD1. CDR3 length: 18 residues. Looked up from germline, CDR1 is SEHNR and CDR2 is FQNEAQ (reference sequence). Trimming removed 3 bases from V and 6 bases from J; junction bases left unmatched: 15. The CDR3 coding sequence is TGTGCCAGCAGCTTCACCCTCAGTCGGACAGGGGGCTTAAATGGCTACACCTTC. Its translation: CASSFTLSRTGGLNGYTF.

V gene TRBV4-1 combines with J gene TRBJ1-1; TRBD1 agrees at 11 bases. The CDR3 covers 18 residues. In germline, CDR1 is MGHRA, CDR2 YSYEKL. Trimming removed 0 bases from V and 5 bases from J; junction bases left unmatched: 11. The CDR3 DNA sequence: TGCGCCAGCAGCCAAGAGGGTCCGGACAGGGGGCACCTGACTGAAGCTTTCTTT. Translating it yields CASSQEGPDRGHLTEAFF.

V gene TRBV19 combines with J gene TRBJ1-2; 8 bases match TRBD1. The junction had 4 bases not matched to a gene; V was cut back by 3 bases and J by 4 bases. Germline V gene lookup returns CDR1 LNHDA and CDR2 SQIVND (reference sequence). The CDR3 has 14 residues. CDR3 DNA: TGTGCCAGTAGTATCCAGGGGGCTTCCTATGGCTACACCTTC. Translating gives CASSIQGASYGYTF.

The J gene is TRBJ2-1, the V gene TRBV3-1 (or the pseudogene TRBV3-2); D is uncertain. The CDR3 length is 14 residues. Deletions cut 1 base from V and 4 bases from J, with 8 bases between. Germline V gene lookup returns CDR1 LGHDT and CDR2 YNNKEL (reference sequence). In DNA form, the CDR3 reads TGTGCCAGCAGCCAAGTACGAGGATACAATGAGCAGTTCTTC. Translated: CASSQVRGYNEQFF.

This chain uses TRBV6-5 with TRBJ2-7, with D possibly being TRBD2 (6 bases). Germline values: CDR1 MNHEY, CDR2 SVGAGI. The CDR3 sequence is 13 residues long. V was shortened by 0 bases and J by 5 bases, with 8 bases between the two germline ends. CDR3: CASSYSSGDEQYF. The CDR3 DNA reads TGTGCCAGCAGTTACTCGTCGGGGGACGAGCAGTACTTC.

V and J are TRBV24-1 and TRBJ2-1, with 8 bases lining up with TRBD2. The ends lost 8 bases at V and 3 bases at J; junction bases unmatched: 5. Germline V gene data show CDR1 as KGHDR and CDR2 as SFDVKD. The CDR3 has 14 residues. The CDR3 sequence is CATNLRGGYNEQFF. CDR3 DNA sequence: TGTGCCACCAACTTACGGGGGGGCTACAATGAGCAGTTCTTC.

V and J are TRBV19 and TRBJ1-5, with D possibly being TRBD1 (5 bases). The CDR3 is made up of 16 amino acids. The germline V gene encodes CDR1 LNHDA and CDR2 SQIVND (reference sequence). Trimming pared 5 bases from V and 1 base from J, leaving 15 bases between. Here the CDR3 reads CASSPGEGVSNQPQHF. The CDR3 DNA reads TGTGCCAGTAGTCCGGGGGAAGGGGTGAGCAATCAGCCCCAGCATTTT.

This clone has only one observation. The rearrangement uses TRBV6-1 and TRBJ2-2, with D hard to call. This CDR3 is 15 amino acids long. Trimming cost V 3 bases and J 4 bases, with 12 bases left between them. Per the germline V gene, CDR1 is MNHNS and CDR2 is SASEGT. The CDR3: CASSESPDFTGELFF. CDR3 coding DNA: TGTGCCAGCAGTGAGTCGCCAGACTTCACCGGGGAGCTGTTTTTT.

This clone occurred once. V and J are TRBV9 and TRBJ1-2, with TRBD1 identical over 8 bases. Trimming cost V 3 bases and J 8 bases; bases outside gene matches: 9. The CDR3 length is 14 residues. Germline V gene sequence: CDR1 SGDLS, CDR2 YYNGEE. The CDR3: CASSGPTGDRGYTF. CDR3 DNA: TGTGCCAGCAGCGGACCGACAGGGGACCGAGGCTACACCTTC. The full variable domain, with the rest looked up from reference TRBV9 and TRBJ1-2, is DSGVTQTPKHLITATGQRVTLRCSPRSGDLSVYWYQQSLDQGLQFLIQYYNGEERAKGNILERFSAQQFPDLHSELNLSSLELGDSALYFCASSGPTGDRGYTFGSGTRLTVV.

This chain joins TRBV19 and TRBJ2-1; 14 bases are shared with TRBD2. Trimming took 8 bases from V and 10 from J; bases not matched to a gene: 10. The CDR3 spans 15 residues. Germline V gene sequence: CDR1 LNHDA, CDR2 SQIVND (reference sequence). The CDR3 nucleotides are TGTGCCAGTGAGGGGACTAGCGGGAGAGCAGGCGAGCAGTTCTTC. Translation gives CASEGTSGRAGEQFF.

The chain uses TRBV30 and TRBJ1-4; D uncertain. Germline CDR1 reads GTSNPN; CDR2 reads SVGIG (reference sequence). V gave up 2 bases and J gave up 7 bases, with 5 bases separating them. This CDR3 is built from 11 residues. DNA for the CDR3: TGTGCCTGGAGTCACAGTGAAAAACTGTTTTTT. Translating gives CAWSHSEKLFF.

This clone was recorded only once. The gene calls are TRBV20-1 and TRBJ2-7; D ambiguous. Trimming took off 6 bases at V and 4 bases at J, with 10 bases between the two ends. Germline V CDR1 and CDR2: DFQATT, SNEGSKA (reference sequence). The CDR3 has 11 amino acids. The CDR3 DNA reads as TGCAGTGCCCTAGGTGGTTACGAGCAGTACTTC. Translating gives CSALGGYEQYF.

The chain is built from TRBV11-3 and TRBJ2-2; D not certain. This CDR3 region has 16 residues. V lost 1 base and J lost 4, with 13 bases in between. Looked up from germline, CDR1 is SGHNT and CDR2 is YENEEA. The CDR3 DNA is TGTGCCAGCAGCTTAGTATACGGGTCGGGCACCGGGGAGCTGTTTTTT. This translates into CASSLVYGSGTGELFF. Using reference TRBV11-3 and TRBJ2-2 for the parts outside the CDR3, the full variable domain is EAGVVQSPRYKIIEKKQPVAFWCNPISGHNTLYWYLQNLGQGPELLIRYENEEAVDDSQLPKDRFSAERLKGVDSTLKIQPAELGDSAVYLCASSLVYGSGTGELFFGEGSRLTVL.

The CDR3 DNA follows: TGTGCCAGCAGCTCCCTAGGGGCGGCGCCCCAGCATTTT. Translated: CASSSLGAAPQHF. The V call is TRBV11-2, the J call TRBJ1-5; TRBD1 is a possible D gene (5 bases). Trimming took 4 bases from V and 9 from J, leaving 13 bases between them. The CDR3 covers 13 residues. Germline CDR1 reads SGHAT; CDR2 reads FQNNGV.

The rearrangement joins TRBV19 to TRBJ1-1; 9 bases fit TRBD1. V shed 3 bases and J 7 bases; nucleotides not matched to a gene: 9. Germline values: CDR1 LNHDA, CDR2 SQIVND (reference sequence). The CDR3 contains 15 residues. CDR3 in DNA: TGTGCCAGTAGTATCCCCGGGACAGGGTTTAATGAAGCTTTCTTT. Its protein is CASSIPGTGFNEAFF.

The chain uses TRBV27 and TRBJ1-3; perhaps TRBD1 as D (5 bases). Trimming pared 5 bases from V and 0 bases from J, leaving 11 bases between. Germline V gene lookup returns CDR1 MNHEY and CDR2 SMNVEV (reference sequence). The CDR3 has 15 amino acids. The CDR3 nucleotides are TGTGCCAGCAGTATCAGGGCCAGCTCTGGAAACACCATATATTTT. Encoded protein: CASSIRASSGNTIYF.